This TCR beta chain was found in a study of blood T cell repertoires in COVID-19. As for the study in general: There were acute and convalescent COVID-19 samples, and they came from the United States, Italy and Spain. Nucleic acid was either cDNA or gDNA, and it came from T cells, B-cell-depleted T cells, or PBMCs.

The CDR3 covers 15 residues. Per germline, CDR1 SNHLY and CDR2 FYNNEI. Trimming removed 5 bases from V and 1 base from J; junction bases left unmatched: 6. Two negative PCRs, clearance, or symptom resolution were required of recovered Cohort 3 donors. Per the authors' pipeline: By means of reference gene primer amplification, nucleated cell counts were estimated. Assay used: immunoSEQ multiplex PCR; TCRdb lists only in-frame clones, some missing. The V and J calls and clone size are taken from that table; D and trimming were inferred from the DNA. The table lists about 170,000 clones, roughly four fifths of them singletons, with about 12% in the top ten.

Sequencing was done on a sample of PBMCs or T cells enriched from blood (not recorded which). The receptor comes from a man aged 50-59 years who had recovered from COVID-19. The V and J genes are TRBV2 and TRBJ1-1, with 8 bases identical to TRBD1. The CDR3 spells CASSKDRGQNTEAFF. The CDR3 nucleotides are TGTGCCAGCAGTAAAGACAGGGGCCAGAACACTGAAGCTTTCTTT.